This T cell receptor beta chain came from a study of blood T cell repertoires in COVID-19. Study at large: Specimens from acute and convalescent COVID-19 originated in the United States, Italy and Spain. PBMCs, B-cell-depleted T cells, or T cells were the source of the cDNA or gDNA that made up the material.

In the original workflow: It was from reference gene primer amplification that nucleated cell counts were estimated. Method: immunoSEQ multiplex PCR; TCRdb's copy keeps in-frame clones and lacks some. V and J calls and clone size are copied from that table; D and trimming were computed from the DNA. The data show around 150,000 clones, 85% to 90% seen once. CDR1 is SEHNR and CDR2 is FQNEAQ in the germline V gene (reference sequence). CDR3 length equals 13 residues. With V trimmed by 4 bases and J by 1 base, 0 bases remained unmatched. V gene TRBV7-9 combines with J gene TRBJ1-1, with 7 bases lining up with TRBD1. Sequenced material: peripheral blood. This TCR was recovered from a man aged 18 to 29 with acute or convalescent COVID-19. The CDR3 loop reads CASSWDRNTEAFF. The CDR3 DNA reads as TGTGCCAGCAGCTGGGACAGGAACACTGAAGCTTTCTTT.